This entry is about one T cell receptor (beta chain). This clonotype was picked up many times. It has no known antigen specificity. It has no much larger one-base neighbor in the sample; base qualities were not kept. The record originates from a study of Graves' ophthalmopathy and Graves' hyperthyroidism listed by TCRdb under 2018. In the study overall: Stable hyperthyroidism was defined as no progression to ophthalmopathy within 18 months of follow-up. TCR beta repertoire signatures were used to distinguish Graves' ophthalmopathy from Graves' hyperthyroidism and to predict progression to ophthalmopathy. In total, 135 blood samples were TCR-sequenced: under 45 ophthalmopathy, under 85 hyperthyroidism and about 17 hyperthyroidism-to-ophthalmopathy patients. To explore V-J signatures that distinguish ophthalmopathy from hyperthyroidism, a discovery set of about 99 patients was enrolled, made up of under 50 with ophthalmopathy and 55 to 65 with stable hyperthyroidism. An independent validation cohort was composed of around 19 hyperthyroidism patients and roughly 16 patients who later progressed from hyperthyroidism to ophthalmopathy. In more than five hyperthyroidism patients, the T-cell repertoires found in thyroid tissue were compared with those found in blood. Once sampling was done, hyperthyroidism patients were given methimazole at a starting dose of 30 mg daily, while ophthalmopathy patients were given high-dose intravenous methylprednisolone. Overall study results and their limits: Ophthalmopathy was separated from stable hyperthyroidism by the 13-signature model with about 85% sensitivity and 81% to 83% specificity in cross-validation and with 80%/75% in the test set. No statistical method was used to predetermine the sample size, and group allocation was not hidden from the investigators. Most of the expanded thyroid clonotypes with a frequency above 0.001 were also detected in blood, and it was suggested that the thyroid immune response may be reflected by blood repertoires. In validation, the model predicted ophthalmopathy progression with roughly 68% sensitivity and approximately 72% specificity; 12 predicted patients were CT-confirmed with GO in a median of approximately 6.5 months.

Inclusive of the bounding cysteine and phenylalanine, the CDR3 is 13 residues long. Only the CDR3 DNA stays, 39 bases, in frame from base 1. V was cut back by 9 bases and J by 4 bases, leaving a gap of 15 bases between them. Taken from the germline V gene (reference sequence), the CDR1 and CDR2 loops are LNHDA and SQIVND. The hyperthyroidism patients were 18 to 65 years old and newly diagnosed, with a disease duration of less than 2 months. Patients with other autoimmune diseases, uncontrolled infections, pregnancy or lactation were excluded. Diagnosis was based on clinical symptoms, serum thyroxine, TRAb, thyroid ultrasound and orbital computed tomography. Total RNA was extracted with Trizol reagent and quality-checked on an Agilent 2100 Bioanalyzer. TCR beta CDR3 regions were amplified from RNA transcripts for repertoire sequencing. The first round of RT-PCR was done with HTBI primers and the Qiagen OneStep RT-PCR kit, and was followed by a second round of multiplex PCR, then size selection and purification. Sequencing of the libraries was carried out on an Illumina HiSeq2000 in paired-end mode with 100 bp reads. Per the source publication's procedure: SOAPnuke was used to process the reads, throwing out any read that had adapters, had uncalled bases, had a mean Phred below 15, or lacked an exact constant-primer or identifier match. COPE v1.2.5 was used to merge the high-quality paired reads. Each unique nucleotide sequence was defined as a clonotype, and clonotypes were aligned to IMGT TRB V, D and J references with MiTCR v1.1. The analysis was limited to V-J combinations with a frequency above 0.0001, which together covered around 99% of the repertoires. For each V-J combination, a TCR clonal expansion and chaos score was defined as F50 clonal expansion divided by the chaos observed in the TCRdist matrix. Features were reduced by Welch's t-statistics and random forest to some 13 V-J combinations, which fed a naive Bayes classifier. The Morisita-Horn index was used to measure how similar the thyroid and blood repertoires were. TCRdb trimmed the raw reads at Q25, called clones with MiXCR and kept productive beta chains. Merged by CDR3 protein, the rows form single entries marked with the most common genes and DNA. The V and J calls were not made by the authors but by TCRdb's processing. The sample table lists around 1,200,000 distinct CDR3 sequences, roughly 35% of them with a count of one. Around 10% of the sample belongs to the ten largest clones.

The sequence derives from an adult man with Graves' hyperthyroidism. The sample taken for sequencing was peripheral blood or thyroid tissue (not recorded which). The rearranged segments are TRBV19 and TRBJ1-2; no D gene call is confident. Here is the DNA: TGTGCCAGCAGAGACGGGTATGGCTATGGCTACACCTTC. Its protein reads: CASRDGYGYGYTF.